This TCR beta chain was found in a study of shared clonotypes between healthy human individuals (dated by TCRdb to between 2020 and 2021). A note on the overall study: Two women and three men aged 18 to 49 years were included in the cohort. Per donor, three plates each were used for CD4 naive and CD4 memory, two for CD8 naive, and one for CD8 memory. The study deeply sequenced blood TCR repertoires of about 5 healthy adults to estimate repertoire size and the extent of clonotype sharing between individuals. To increase sequencing depth and limit assay-specific biases, TCR repertoire library preparation and sequencing were carried out by different laboratories using diverse techniques. Per donor, leukapheresis produced somewhere between about 0.85 and 9.5 billion PBMCs. General findings and caveats noted by the study authors: Compared with non-shared clonotypes, clonotypes shared by all four sorted-subset donors had higher generation probabilities. Sampling was restricted to blood, and TCR repertoires in tissue are likely to differ from TCR repertoires in blood. Incomplete sequencing was indicated by rarefaction of sorted-subset datasets, despite the large sequencing depth. Based on pairwise subsampling, the degree of clonotype sharing among donors was expected to be affected by sequencing depth. Naive subsets generally had larger estimated clonotype richness than memory subsets did. Sharing across several donors was observed for around 5% of naive CD4, around 3.5% of naive CD8, over 2% of memory CD4, and around 0.4% of memory CD8 clonotypes. Because the study included only a small number of donors, the genetic and exposure-history diversity represented was limited.

The donors were healthy, HIV-negative adults who had no recently reported acute infections or vaccinations. All donors were Caucasian adults living in Nashville, Tennessee, USA. Magnetic negative selection was used to enrich CD4+ T cells, after which naive cells were positively selected on CD45RA and the negative fraction became the memory subset. Blood was obtained by leukapheresis, after which PBMCs were separated by Ficoll-Histopaque density gradient centrifugation and cryopreserved in liquid nitrogen vapor phase. Purity and quantity of every magnetically sorted T cell population were checked by analytical flow cytometry. Genomic DNA was isolated from every sorted fraction and measured by UV absorbance on a Nanodrop 2000c. Looking up the germline V gene yields CDR1 SGHRS and CDR2 YFSETQ. The CDR3 measures 17 amino acids from cysteine to phenylalanine. Only the CDR3 DNA stays, 51 bases, in frame from base 1. V has 2 bases trimmed and J has 0 bases trimmed; junction bases matching no gene number 7.

Using the deep immunoSEQ assay, multiplex PCR amplified TCR CDR3 regions from genomic DNA. Extracted genomic DNA from each cell subset was spread evenly across all wells of several immunoSEQ 96-well plates, with each plate serving as a replicate. For sorted subsets, around 200 ng genomic DNA, equal to 30,000 or so T cell genomes, was loaded into each replicate PCR. Purified libraries were measured with a Qubit 3.0 fluorometer, size-checked on a Bioanalyzer 2100, and measured again with the KAPA Library Quantification kit. Every immunoSEQ 96-well plate was sequenced on a separate single-read 150-cycle Illumina NextSeq 550 flow cell. The paper's data handling went like this. Because the immunoSEQ output included only junctional sequences and no quality scores, the filtering could not be the same as the filtering used for full-length reads. Sequences were annotated with PyIR, a Python wrapper for IgBLAST v1.9, using IMGT germline references to assign V/J genes and CDR3. Reads with weak V/J assignments (E-value above 1e-6), missing CDR3, stop codons, out-of-frame junctions, or ambiguous translated residues were removed. V3J clonotypes were defined by identical inferred V gene, J gene, and CDR3 amino acid sequence. To compute the percentage overlap between repertoires, the number of shared unique clonotypes was divided by the size of the smaller repertoire. RTK rarefaction, the Chao1 estimator, and Recon v2.1 estimates of unobserved clonotypes were used to assess repertoire richness. Generation probabilities were computed with OLGA for all TCRbeta clonotypes obtained by the gDNA method from several donors. TCRdb took this table from immuneACCESS and kept in-frame rearrangements with V and J called. Such tables lack part of the clones; where checked against another copy, unresolved V genes explain under half of the gap, and the rest is unexplained. The DNA was the basis for D and trimming; V, J and clone size are from that table. For this sample there are some 2,500,000 clones; 85% to 95% appear just once. 0.3% to 0.4% of the sample is in the top ten clones.

As to this clone: Its specific antigen is unknown. Per-base quality was not reported, and no clone a single base away is much larger than it.

The chain is encoded by TRBV5-1 joined to TRBJ2-3; 9 nucleotides in the junction match TRBD2. The specimen was naive CD4+ T cells from PBMCs. Sample cell subset or site, as interpreted from the label and publication: CD45RA+ positively selected. The receptor's source is a man younger than 35 in good health. Some clones in this sample may be carry-over from other donors' samples. The CDR3 here reads CASSFSPGLASTDTQYF. The DNA sequence is TGCGCCAGCAGCTTTTCCCCGGGACTAGCAAGCACAGATACGCAGTATTTT.